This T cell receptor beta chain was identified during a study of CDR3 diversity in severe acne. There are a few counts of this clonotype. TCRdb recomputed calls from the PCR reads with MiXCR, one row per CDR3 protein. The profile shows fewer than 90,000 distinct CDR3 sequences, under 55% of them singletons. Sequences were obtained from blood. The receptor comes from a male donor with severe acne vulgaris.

The CDR3 nucleotides read TGTGCCAGTACGAGGGGGTTGAGCAATCAGCCCCAGCATTTT. It yields the protein CASTRGLSNQPQHF. The chain joins TRBV19 to TRBJ1-5, with a tentative D call TRBD1 (6 bases). From germline, CDR1 is LNHDA and CDR2 SQIVND (reference sequence). The CDR3 runs to 14 residues. Trimming took 7 bases from V and 1 from J, leaving 11 bases between them.